The text below deals with one T cell receptor (beta chain). This clonotype appeared once. It has no known antigen specificity. No much larger clonotype is one base removed from it; base qualities were not supplied. Libraries were built with 5' RACE. TCRdb shows the sequencer as Illumina HiSeq 2500. A second PCR of about 6 to 12 cycles was run with a J-beta primer mix and a sample-barcoded 5' primer. Each TCR beta cDNA molecule received a unique molecular identifier from a template-switch 5' adaptor carrying 12 random nucleotides. At least 2.5 million CDR3-containing paired-end reads were obtained from each sample. All of the RNA was converted into first-strand cDNA using the Mint cDNA synthesis kit, with a TRBC-specific oligonucleotide serving as the primer. Following uracil-DNA glycosylase treatment, all cDNA underwent a first 18-cycle PCR with the universal primers M1SS and BC2_uni_R. Under the source paper's analysis protocol: Each sample was normalized by randomly selecting 1 million high-quality reads, each carrying a distinct molecular identifier. Reads with shared molecular identifiers were discarded instead of being binned into consensus sequences. MiTCR, set to a Q25 quality threshold and the strictest error-elimination algorithm, was used for CDR3 identification, clonotype clustering and error correction. Lower-bound total TCR beta diversity was estimated with a nonparametric unseen species model using Euler transformation. The raw public reads went through TCRdb reprocessing: fastp at Q25, MiXCR clone calling, in-frame beta chains kept. Each record represents a unique CDR3 protein, reported with the most common genes and DNA among its rows. What appears here as the V and J calls and clone size reflects TCRdb's work, not the paper's. The sample yields 760,000 or so distinct CDR3 sequences; 25% were counted once. 9.4% of the sample is held by the ten biggest clonotypes.

Reading the germline V gene gives CDR1 SGHAT and CDR2 FQNNGV. From V the trimming removes 5 bases and from J it removes 11 bases, while the gene matches leave 9 bases of the junction unaccounted for. CDR3 length: 14 amino acids, cysteine to phenylalanine. The sequence is cut down to CDR3 DNA, 42 bases in frame from base 1. The roughly 39 donors, aged about 6 to 95 years, were systemically healthy Caucasian individuals from Russia. Approximately 9.3 milliliters of peripheral blood were drawn from each donor into EDTA-treated Vacutainer tubes. Ficoll-Paque density-gradient centrifugation was used to isolate PBMCs, with at least 7 million per sample. Trizol reagent was used to extract total RNA from the PBMCs, yielding at least 5 micrograms per sample. The percentages of naive CD45RAhigh/CD27high T cells were determined by flow cytometry on a PBMC aliquot from every donor. This record comes from a study of blood T cells in healthy people across ages (dated by TCRdb to about 2015). Some background on the complete study: Template switching captured roughly one uniquely barcoded TCR beta cDNA molecule per two T cells in model experiments. To track age-related changes in TCR beta repertoire diversity, the study relied on deep sequencing normalized with unique cDNA molecular identifiers. The donors were split into four age groups: young (average around 17 years), middle-aged (around 37), aged (more than 60) and long-lived (more than 80). Two additional independent replicas of 1 million unique cDNA reads from the same blood draw were analyzed for two donors (one aged 18 to 30 and one aged 80 or older). Results the study describes overall, beyond this receptor: Donor CMV infection status was unknown, potentially confounding age-related changes in expanded clonotypes. Observed TCR beta diversity per million T cells fell roughly linearly with age, and a significant reduction was already apparent by age roughly 40. Since profiling was done on bulk unsorted PBMCs, naive and antigen-experienced compartments could not be conclusively compared. A strong correlation was found between observed TCR beta diversity and the percentage of naive T cells measured by flow cytometry. Estimates of total diversity from one million sequenced T cells were regarded as lower bounds and underestimates. The long-lived group showed more naive CD4+ T cells, fewer expanded clones and increased TCR diversity than the aged group, suggesting age selection.

These data were also filed under a second study, of T cells of mothers and their children. The second study's authors report: The donors were nine systemically healthy Caucasian individuals, made up of three mothers and their six children. cDNA synthesis consumed the entire amount of extracted RNA, loaded at around 1.5 ug RNA in each 15 ul reaction. Sample barcodes and 2-4 random nucleotides were added via the M1S primer in the second PCR. Over 8 million TCR beta CDR3 reads came from each mother, compared with approximately 2.8 million reads from each child. Thymic selection shapes the output of TCR recombination in a similar way in related and unrelated pairs, and inherited differences have a minor effect. Normalized repertoire overlap in related mother-child pairs was always slightly higher than in unrelated mother-child pairs, but the difference was never significant. With a sensitivity of about 100 clones per million clonotypes, no persistent microchimeric T cell clones were detected. The study used deep NGS to compare TCR beta repertoires of mothers and children, seeking features distinguishing related mother-child pairs from unrelated individuals. On average, the children were approximately 11 +/- 4 years old, while the mothers were approximately 40 +/- 4 years old. After adapter ligation with NEBNext reagents, the libraries were sequenced on Illumina HiSeq 2000 with 100+100 nt paired-end reads. To avoid cross-contamination, the mother libraries and the child libraries were prepared a month apart and sequenced in separate runs. For each donor, somewhere between 500,000 and 2,000,000 distinct TCR beta clonotypes were identified. Naive TCR beta clonotypes were estimated from low-frequency clonotypes matched to each donor's FACS-determined naive share, without sorting.

The chain links TRBV11-2 with TRBJ2-5; 12 middle bases align to TRBD2. Source material: blood. The clonotype originates from a boy younger than 18 in good health. The CDR3 here reads CASSTGLAGREQYF. The DNA is as follows: TGTGCCAGCAGCACCGGACTAGCGGGGCGGGAGCAGTACTTC.